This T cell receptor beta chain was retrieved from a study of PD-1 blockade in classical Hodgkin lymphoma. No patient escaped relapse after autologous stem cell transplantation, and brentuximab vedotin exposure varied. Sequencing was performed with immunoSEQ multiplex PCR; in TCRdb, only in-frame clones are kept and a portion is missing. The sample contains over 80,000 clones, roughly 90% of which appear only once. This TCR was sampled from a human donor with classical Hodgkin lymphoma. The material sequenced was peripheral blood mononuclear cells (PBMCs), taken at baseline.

This CDR3 is CASSQSWQGAGELFF. DNA for the CDR3: TGCGCCAGCAGTCAATCTTGGCAGGGAGCCGGGGAGCTGTTTTTT. The chain uses TRBV23-1 and TRBJ2-2, with D possibly being TRBD1 or TRBD2 (5 bases each). TRBV23-1 is an open reading frame, and its role is uncertain. V lost 0 bases and J lost 6, with 11 bases in between. The CDR3 sequence is 15 residues long.